These T cell receptor beta chains were read from a single sample in a study of blood T cells in healthy people across ages. Each CDR3 protein is one row after TCRdb ran MiXCR on the 5' RACE reads. The sample consists of 800,000 to 900,000 distinct CDR3 sequences, around 62% of them appearing once. The sequenced material came from blood. The receptors stem from a man aged 25-45 years in good health. CDR3s include the opening cysteine and the closing phenylalanine or tryptophan. The D gene is left open where the match is weak.

d_call j_call v_call cdr3_aa
- TRBJ2-6 TRBV6-1 CASSELSTSGANVLTF
TRBD2 TRBJ2-1 TRBV4-3 CASSQDGRPTSGYYEQFF
- TRBJ2-5 TRBV7-2 CASSLNSLEQYF
- TRBJ1-3 TRBV7-2 CASSLSSSSSGNTIYF
- TRBJ2-7 TRBV29-1 CSVEDLFSYEQYF
- TRBJ1-2 TRBV20-1 CSAISEAGPNYGYTF
- TRBJ1-2 TRBV6-5 CASSYSMGPGINGYTF
- TRBJ2-1 TRBV6-6 CASSTSNEQFF
- TRBJ2-3 TRBV7-2 CASSLAMSTDTQYF
TRBD1 TRBJ2-5 TRBV20-1 CSARDRTGGRETQYF
- TRBJ2-2 TRBV6-6 CASKLDHTGELFF
TRBD2 - TRBV15 CATSRALAGLYEQYF
- TRBJ2-7 TRBV4-3 CASSQGASPYEQYF
- TRBJ1-1 TRBV7-2 CASSLVVQVSAEAFF
TRBD1 TRBJ1-4 TRBV29-1 CSVGKQGEEKLFF
- TRBJ2-3 TRBV28 CASSPPVAEGTDTQYF
TRBD1 TRBJ2-1 TRBV18 CASSNRDSHLDEQFF
- - TRBV5-1 CASSSTGREYEQYF
- TRBJ1-5 TRBV2 CANSPRGVGGGPQHF
- TRBJ1-2 TRBV12-3/TRBV12-4 CASSLYPELYGYTF
- TRBJ2-6 TRBV3-1 CASSQGAAGANVLTF
- TRBJ2-1 TRBV7-2 CARSKTNWNEQFF
TRBD1 TRBJ2-1 TRBV5-1 CASSPWDSYNEQFF
- TRBJ1-4 TRBV7-2 CASSLAGVGEKLFF
TRBD2 - TRBV7-3 CASSISGGTGETQYF
- TRBJ2-1 TRBV15 CATSRDRSSYNEQFF